This T cell receptor (beta chain) derives from a study of blood T cell repertoires in COVID-19. Study context: The cDNA or gDNA used as material had been derived from T cells, B-cell-depleted T cells, or PBMCs.

Original analysis: Estimated nucleated cell counts came from reference gene primer amplification. Profiled with immunoSEQ multiplex PCR; TCRdb holds only in-frame clones, not every one. The DNA was the basis for D and trimming; V, J and clone size are from that table. Of roughly 260,000 clones listed, 80% to 90% are singletons. Germline CDR1 is MDHEN and CDR2 is SYDVKM. The germline V and J ends were trimmed by 6 bases and 4 bases, with 11 bases remaining between them. The CDR3 sequence is 13 residues long. This clone was found once. The receptor was isolated from a woman in her 50s with acute or convalescent COVID-19. The chain links TRBV28 to TRBJ2-3; the D is unclear. Source material: peripheral blood. Written as DNA, the CDR3 is TGTGCCAGCAGCGCCGCAAGAGCAGATACGCAGTATTTT. Translated, it gives CASSAARADTQYF.